This entry lists 10 T cell receptor beta chains sequenced from one sample in a study of vaccination and CD4 T cells after COVID-19. For these receptors, no antigen is known. The Oncomine TCR Beta short-read assay was applied to DNA of cultured CD4+ T cells. Using its own MiXCR run on the PCR reads, TCRdb lists one record per CDR3 protein. This table holds under 20,000 distinct CDR3 sequences, approximately 80% found once. Treatment meaning: roughly 10-day PBMC culture with coronavirus spike peptide pools or control peptides (ViraFEST assay). The source material was CD4+ T cells from blood, cultured in vitro, sampled after SARS-CoV-2 vaccination. These receptors were obtained from a human donor who received a COVID-19 vaccine.

The V call is TRBV10-1, the J call TRBJ1-5; D unclear. V was shortened by 4 bases and J by 3 bases, with 7 bases between the two germline ends. The CDR3 runs to 13 residues. CDR1 WNHNN and CDR2 SYGVQD come from the germline V gene (reference sequence). For the CDR3, the DNA is TGCGCCAGCAGTGGGAAGTACAATCAGCCCCAGCATTTT. Amino acid sequence: CASSGKYNQPQHF.

This sequence joins TRBV6-1 and TRBJ2-7; TRBD1 matches at 8 bases. CDR3 length: 17 residues. V lost 3 bases to trimming and J lost 6 bases; unmatched junction nucleotides: 16. Germline V gene lookup returns CDR1 MNHNS and CDR2 SASEGT. The CDR3 loop reads CASSDVTHRTGLTEQYF. CDR3 in DNA: TGTGCCAGCAGTGACGTAACTCATCGGACAGGGCTAACCGAGCAGTACTTC.

This sequence joins TRBV20-1 and TRBJ2-7; the D gene is possibly TRBD1 (6 bases). Germline V gives CDR1 DFQATT, CDR2 SNEGSKA (reference sequence). CDR3 length: 12 residues. V was shortened by 4 bases and J by 5 bases, with 12 bases between the two germline ends. CDR3 DNA sequence: TGCAGTGCTATACGGTACAGGGACGAGCAGTACTTC. Encoded protein: CSAIRYRDEQYF.

The chain joins TRBV5-1 to TRBJ2-3; 7 nucleotides match TRBD2. Germline lookup yields CDR1 SGHRS and CDR2 YFSETQ. The CDR3 totals 15 residues. V was pared by 2 bases and J by 11 bases, with 14 bases of the junction left unmatched. In DNA, the CDR3 is TGCGCCAGCAGCTTAGCCGGGACGACGGGGGAGGGGCAGTATTTT. It is translated as CASSLAGTTGEGQYF.

J is TRBJ1-5 and V is TRBV19, with a possible D match to TRBD1 (6 bases). This CDR3 is 12 amino acids long. Trimming removed 4 bases from V and 7 bases from J, with 8 bases in between. The germline V gene encodes CDR1 LNHDA and CDR2 SQIVND (reference sequence). CDR3 nucleotide sequence: TGTGCCAGTAGTAGAGGGACACAGCCCCAGCATTTT. Residues: CASSRGTQPQHF.

The CDR3 bases are TGTGCCAGCAGTAACGACAGGGGAGGGGATTCACCCCTCCACTTT. Its protein is CASSNDRGGDSPLHF. The gene calls are TRBV27 and TRBJ1-6; TRBD1 agrees at 8 bases. CDR1 and CDR2 from the germline V gene are MNHEY and SMNVEV (reference sequence). The CDR3 loop spans 15 amino acids. J was trimmed by 8 bases and V by 5 bases; bases with no gene match: 8.

This clonotype has more than one count but fewer than ten. This chain joins TRBV7-2 and TRBJ1-5; 11 nucleotides match TRBD1. The germline gives CDR1 SGHTA, CDR2 FQGNSA. V shed 1 base, J shed 0 bases, and the junction held 8 bases outside the gene matches. This CDR3 region has 19 residues. The CDR3 DNA reads as TGTGCCAGCAGCTTAGGTCTGGGGACAGGGGGTGATAGCAATCAGCCCCAGCATTTT. Translating gives CASSLGLGTGGDSNQPQHF.

V usage is TRBV30 and J usage is TRBJ2-7, with D perhaps matching TRBD2 (6 bases). V lost 0 bases to trimming and J lost 2 bases, with 17 bases between them. The CDR3 contains 16 residues. Looked up from germline, CDR1 is GTSNPN and CDR2 is SVGIG (reference sequence). Here the CDR3 reads CAWSVPSGVRPYEQYF. CDR3 nucleotides: TGTGCCTGGAGTGTACCCTCGGGGGTGCGACCCTACGAGCAGTACTTC.

The chain carries TRBV12-3 or TRBV12-4 and TRBJ2-1, with D perhaps TRBD1 (5 bases). Trimming shortened V by 6 bases and J by 5 bases, and 17 bases separated the two germline ends. This CDR3 has 15 amino acids. CDR3 sequence (DNA): TGTGCCAGCAGCGTTCAGGGCGGAGCGAACAATGAGCAGTTCTTC. Protein product: CASSVQGGANNEQFF.

This chain uses TRBV2 with TRBJ1-1; D remains unclear. Germline loops: CDR1 SNHLY, CDR2 FYNNEI. Trimming removed 7 bases from V and 5 bases from J, with 17 bases in between. CDR3 length: 14 residues. The CDR3 is CASKNRLLRTEAFF. CDR3 DNA: TGTGCCAGCAAAAACAGACTCTTAAGGACTGAAGCTTTCTTT.